This is a list of T cell receptor beta chains from one sample in a study of STAT5B mutations in CD4+ large granular lymphocyte leukemia. TCRdb's copy holds only in-frame clones and misses some; the assay was immunoSEQ multiplex PCR. The repertoire holds around 34,000 clones, with 70% to 90% as singletons. The sample was CD4+ T cells from blood buffy coats. The receptors stem from a human donor in good health. Each CDR3 is given with its conserved first and last residue. Each record gives: CDR3 protein, CDR3 DNA, J gene, D gene, V gene, clone size. A D gene is named only where the DNA matches it firmly. The size of a clone is reported for some rows only, either as once, few or many, or as a class for expanded clones.

CASTSSGVYEQYF TGTGCCAGCACCTCTAGCGGGGTCTACGAGCAGTACTTC TRBJ2-7 TRBD2 TRBV13 medium-sized
CASSAQGPLSPLHF TGTGCCAGCAGTGCCCAGGGTCCACTCTCACCCCTCCACTTT TRBJ1-6 . TRBV27 few
CASSSKETQYF TGTGCCAGTAGTAGCAAGGAGACCCAGTACTTC TRBJ2-5 . TRBV19 .
CASSIQGAGGYTF TGTGCCAGCAGCATACAGGGGGCCGGGGGCTACACCTTC TRBJ1-2 TRBD1 TRBV5-6 once
CASSLARGQIETQYF TGTGCCAGCAGCTTAGCGCGGGGACAGATAGAGACCCAGTACTTC TRBJ2-5 . TRBV7-2 .
CASREPTGLGNEKLFF TGTGCCAGCAGAGAACCTACAGGACTGGGTAATGAAAAACTGTTTTTT TRBJ1-4 . TRBV28 .
CASSNDPRGLRVNTEAFF TGCGCCAGCAGCAATGATCCGCGGGGGCTCAGGGTGAACACTGAAGCTTTCTTT TRBJ1-1 . TRBV5-1 .
CASSLDTLGNTIYF TGTGCCAGCAGCTTGGACACACTCGGAAACACCATATATTTT TRBJ1-3 . TRBV7-9 .
CASSDGSSNEKLFF TGTGCCAGCAGTGATGGATCTTCAAATGAAAAACTGTTTTTT TRBJ1-4 . TRBV25-1 .
CAWSVGLAGEQYF TGTGCCTGGAGTGTAGGCCTAGCAGGTGAGCAGTACTTC TRBJ2-7 . TRBV30 .
CASSLGVINTEAFF TGTGCCAGCAGTTTAGGTGTGATCAACACTGAAGCTTTCTTT TRBJ1-1 . TRBV27 .
CASQRASGGSYNEQFF TGCGCCTCCCAGAGGGCTAGCGGGGGATCCTACAATGAGCAGTTCTTC TRBJ2-1 TRBD2 TRBV5-1 .
CASSGGEAVYEQYF TGTGCCAGCAGTGGAGGCGAGGCGGTATACGAGCAGTACTTC TRBJ2-7 . TRBV6-1 .
CATSARRTPEGETQYF TGTGCCACCAGCGCCCGCCGGACCCCGGAGGGAGAGACCCAGTACTTC TRBJ2-5 . TRBV15 .
CASAGLAGKVGTQYF TGTGCCTCCGCCGGACTAGCGGGAAAGGTCGGGACCCAGTACTTC TRBJ2-5 TRBD2 TRBV7-6 .
CASSLAAGGQETQYF TGCGCCAGCAGCTTGGCGGCAGGGGGCCAAGAGACCCAGTACTTC TRBJ2-5 TRBD1 TRBV5-1 .
CSAPGYTF TGCAGTGCCCCGGGCTACACCTTC TRBJ1-2 . TRBV20-1 .
CASSLGGDTEAFF TGCGCCAGCAGCTTGGGGGGAGACACTGAAGCTTTCTTT TRBJ1-1 . TRBV5-1 few
CASSLGQSNTEAFF TGTGCCAGCAGCTTAGGGCAGAGTAACACTGAAGCTTTCTTT TRBJ1-1 . TRBV7-6 .
CASGDWEAFF TGTGCCAGCGGGGACTGGGAAGCTTTCTTT TRBJ1-1 . TRBV28 .
CASSLGGDRGREKLFF TGTGCCAGCAGCTTAGGGGGGGACAGGGGGCGTGAAAAACTGTTTTTT TRBJ1-4 TRBD1 TRBV7-9 .
CASSEGGGRNTIYF TGCGCCAGCAGTGAAGGTGGCGGACGAAACACCATATATTTT TRBJ1-3 . TRBV10-2 .
CASIRDRGSSNYGYTF TGTGCCAGTATCCGGGACAGGGGGTCATCGAACTATGGCTACACCTTC TRBJ1-2 TRBD1 TRBV19 .
CASSRRRGEQFF TGTGCCAGCAGTCGACGAAGGGGTGAGCAGTTCTTC TRBJ2-1 . TRBV28 .
CASSRTLTGELFF TGTGCCAGCAGCCGGACCCTAACCGGGGAGCTGTTTTTT TRBJ2-2 . TRBV7-2 .
CASSWTSGSDTGELFF TGTGCCAGCAGTTGGACTAGCGGGAGCGACACCGGGGAGCTGTTTTTT TRBJ2-2 TRBD2 TRBV7-3 medium-sized
CASSFLGPNYNEQFF TGTGCCAGCAGCTTTCTTGGGCCGAACTACAATGAGCAGTTCTTC TRBJ2-1 . TRBV7-8 .
CASTTGGGGTNIQYF TGTGCCAGCACCACTGGGGGGGGCGGAACAAACATTCAGTACTTC TRBJ2-4 . TRBV5-4 .
CASSVQGPSSGNTIYF TGTGCCAGCAGTGTCCAGGGGCCAAGCTCTGGAAACACCATATATTTT TRBJ1-3 . TRBV6-1 .